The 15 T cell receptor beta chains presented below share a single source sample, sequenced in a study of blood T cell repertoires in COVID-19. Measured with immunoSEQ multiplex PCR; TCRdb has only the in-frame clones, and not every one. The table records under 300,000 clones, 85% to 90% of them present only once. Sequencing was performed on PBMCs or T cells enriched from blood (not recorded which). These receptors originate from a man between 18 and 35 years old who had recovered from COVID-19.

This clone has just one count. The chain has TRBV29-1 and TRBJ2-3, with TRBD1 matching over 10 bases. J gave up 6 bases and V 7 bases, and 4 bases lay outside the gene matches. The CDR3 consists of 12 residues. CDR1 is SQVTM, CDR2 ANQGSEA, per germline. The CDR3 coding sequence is TGCAGCGGGGACAGGGGATCCGATACGCAGTATTTT. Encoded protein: CSGDRGSDTQYF.

Here the CDR3 reads CASTPPGGGLTYEQYF. For the CDR3, the DNA is TGTGCCAGCACCCCGCCGGGGGGGGGTCTAACCTACGAGCAGTACTTC. This chain uses TRBV11-2 with TRBJ2-7; 8 positions match TRBD2. Trimming at V came to 7 bases and at J to 2 bases, leaving 13 bases not matched to a gene. Germline lookup yields CDR1 SGHAT and CDR2 FQNNGV. The CDR3 is made up of 16 amino acids.

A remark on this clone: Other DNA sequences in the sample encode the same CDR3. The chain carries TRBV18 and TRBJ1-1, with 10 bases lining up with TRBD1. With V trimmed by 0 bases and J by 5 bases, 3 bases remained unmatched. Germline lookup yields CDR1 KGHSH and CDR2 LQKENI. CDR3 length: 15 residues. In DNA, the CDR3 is TGTGCCAGCTCACCACCTGGACAGGGGGGAACTGAAGCTTTCTTT. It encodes CASSPPGQGGTEAFF.

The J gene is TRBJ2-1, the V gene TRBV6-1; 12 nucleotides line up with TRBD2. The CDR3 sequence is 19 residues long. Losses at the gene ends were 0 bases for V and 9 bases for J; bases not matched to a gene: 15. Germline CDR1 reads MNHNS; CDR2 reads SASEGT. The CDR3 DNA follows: TGTGCCAGCAGTGAAGCGCGGGTATGGGGACTAGCGGGTCGCGCTGAGCAGTTCTTC. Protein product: CASSEARVWGLAGRAEQFF.

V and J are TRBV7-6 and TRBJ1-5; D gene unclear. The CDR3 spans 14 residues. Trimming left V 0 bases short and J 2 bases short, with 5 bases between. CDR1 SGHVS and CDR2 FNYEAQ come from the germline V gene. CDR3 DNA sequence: TGTGCCAGCAGCTTAGCGGAGGGCAATCAGCCCCAGCATTTT. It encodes CASSLAEGNQPQHF.

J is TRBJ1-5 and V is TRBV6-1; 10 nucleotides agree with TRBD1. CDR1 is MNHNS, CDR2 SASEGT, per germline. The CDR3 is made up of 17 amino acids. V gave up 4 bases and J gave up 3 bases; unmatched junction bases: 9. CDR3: CASSGIRDRGFNQPQHF. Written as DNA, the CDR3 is TGTGCCAGCAGTGGAATCCGGGACAGGGGCTTCAATCAGCCCCAGCATTTT.

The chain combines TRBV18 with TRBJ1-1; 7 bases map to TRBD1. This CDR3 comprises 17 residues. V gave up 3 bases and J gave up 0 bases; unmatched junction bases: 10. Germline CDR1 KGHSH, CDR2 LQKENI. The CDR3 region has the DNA TGTGCCAGCTCACCGCCCGGGACAGAAGAAATGAACACTGAAGCTTTCTTT. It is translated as CASSPPGTEEMNTEAFF.

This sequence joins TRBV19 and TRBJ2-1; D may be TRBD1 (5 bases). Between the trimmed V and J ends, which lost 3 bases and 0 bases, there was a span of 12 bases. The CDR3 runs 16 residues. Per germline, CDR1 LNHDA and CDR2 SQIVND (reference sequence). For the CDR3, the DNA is TGTGCCAGTAGTATTGGGGCGCGGCTCTCCTACAATGAGCAGTTCTTC. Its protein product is CASSIGARLSYNEQFF.

The CDR3 reads CASRDGGFSGNTIYF. Here the CDR3 DNA reads TGTGCCAGCAGGGACGGAGGCTTCTCTGGAAACACCATATATTTT. The J gene is TRBJ1-3, the V gene TRBV6-5; D is undetermined. Germline CDR1 MNHEY, CDR2 SVGAGI. This CDR3 is 15 amino acids long. Trimming stripped 6 bases from V and 0 bases from J, with 12 bases between.

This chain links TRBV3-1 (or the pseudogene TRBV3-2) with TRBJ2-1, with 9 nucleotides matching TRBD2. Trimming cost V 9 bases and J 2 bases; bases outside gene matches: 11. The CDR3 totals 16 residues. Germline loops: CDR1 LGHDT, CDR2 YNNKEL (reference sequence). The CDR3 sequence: CASTQRTSDPYNEQFF. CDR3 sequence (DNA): TGTGCCAGTACCCAAAGGACTAGCGATCCCTACAATGAGCAGTTCTTC.

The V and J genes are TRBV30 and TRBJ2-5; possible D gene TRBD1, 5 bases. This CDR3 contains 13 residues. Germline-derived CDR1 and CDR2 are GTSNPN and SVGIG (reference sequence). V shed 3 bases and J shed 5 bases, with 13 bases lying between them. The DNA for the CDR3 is TGTGCCTGGAGCCAGGGCTTGAGGGAGACCCAGTACTTC. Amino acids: CAWSQGLRETQYF.

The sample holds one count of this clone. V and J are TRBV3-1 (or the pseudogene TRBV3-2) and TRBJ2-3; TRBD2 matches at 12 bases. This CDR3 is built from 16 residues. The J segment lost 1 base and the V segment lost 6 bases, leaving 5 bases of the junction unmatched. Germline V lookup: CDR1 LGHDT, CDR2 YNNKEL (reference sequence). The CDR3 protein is CASRRLAGDGTDTQYF. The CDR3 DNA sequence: TGTGCCAGCAGACGACTAGCGGGAGACGGCACAGATACGCAGTATTTT.

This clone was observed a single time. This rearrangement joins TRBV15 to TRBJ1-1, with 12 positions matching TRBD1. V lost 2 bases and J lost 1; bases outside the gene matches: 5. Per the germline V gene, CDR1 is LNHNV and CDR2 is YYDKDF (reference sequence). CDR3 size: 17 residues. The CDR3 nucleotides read TGTGCCACCAGCAGACCGGGACAGGGGGCCTGGAACACTGAAGCTTTCTTT. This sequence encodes CATSRPGQGAWNTEAFF.

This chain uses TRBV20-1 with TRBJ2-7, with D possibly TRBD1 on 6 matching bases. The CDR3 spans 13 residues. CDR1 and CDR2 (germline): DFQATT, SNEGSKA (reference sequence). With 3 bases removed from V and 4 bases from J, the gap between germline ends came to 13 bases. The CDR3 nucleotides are TGCAGTGCTAGTGGGAACAGGGCGTACGAGCAGTACTTC. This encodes CSASGNRAYEQYF.

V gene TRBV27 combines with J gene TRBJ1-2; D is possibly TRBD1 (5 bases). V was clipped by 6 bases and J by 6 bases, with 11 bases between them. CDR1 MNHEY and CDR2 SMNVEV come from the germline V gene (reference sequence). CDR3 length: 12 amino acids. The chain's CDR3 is CASRTEGHGYTF. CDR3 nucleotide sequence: TGTGCCAGCAGAACGGAGGGGCATGGCTACACCTTC.